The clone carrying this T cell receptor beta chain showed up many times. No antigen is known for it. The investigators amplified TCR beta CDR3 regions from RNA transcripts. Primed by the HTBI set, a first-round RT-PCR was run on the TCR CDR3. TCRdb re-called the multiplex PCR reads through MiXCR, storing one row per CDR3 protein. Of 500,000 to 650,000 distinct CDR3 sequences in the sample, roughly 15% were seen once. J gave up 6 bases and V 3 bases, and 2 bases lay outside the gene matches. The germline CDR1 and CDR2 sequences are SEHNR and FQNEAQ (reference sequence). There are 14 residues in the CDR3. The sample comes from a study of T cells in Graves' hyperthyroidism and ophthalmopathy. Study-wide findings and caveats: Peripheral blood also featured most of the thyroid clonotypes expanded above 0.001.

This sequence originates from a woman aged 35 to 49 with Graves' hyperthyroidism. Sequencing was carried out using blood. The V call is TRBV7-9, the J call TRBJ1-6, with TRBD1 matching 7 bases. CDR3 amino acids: CASSLPGGNSPLHF. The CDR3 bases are TGTGCCAGCAGCTTGCCAGGGGGTAATTCACCCCTCCACTTT.